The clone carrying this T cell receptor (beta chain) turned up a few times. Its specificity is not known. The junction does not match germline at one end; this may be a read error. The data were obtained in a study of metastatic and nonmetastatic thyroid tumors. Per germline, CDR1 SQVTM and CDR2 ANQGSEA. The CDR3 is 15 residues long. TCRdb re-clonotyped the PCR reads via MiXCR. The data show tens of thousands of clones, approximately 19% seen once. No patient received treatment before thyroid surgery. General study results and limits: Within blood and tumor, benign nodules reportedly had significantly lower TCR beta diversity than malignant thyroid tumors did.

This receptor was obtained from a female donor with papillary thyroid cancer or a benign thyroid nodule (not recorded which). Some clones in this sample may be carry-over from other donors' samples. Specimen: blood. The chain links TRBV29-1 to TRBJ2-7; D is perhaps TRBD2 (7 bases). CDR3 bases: TGCAGCGTGAAACAGGGTGGAGGGGGGGCCTACCAGCATTACTTC. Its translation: CSVKQGGGGAYQHYF.